This entry is about one T cell receptor beta chain. Its cognate antigen is unknown. Just one base apart from a much larger clone, this may be a read error. This record belongs to a study of T cells in Graves' hyperthyroidism and ophthalmopathy. Study-level results: Expanded thyroid clonotypes (above 0.001) were mostly also found in blood.

Germline CDR1 SGHTA, CDR2 FQGNSA. The CDR3 loop spans 14 amino acids. Patients were excluded because of uncontrolled infection, other autoimmune disease, pregnancy or lactation. Diagnoses were made from clinical symptoms, serum measures (thyroxine and TRAb), thyroid ultrasound and orbital computed tomography. PBMCs stemmed from less than 13 ml fresh peripheral blood. It was RNA transcripts that yielded the amplified TCR beta CDR3 regions. The study used the HTBI primer set for a first-round RT-PCR of the TCR CDR3. Each CDR3 protein is one row after TCRdb ran MiXCR on the multiplex PCR reads. The table shows around 700,000 distinct CDR3 sequences, with approximately 36% occurring only once.

This chain links TRBV7-2 with TRBJ2-7; D unclear. The J call may be in error: the DNA end matches TRBJ2-1 better. Sequencing was done on a sample of blood. The clonotype was recovered from a woman in her thirties or forties with Graves' hyperthyroidism. DNA of the CDR3: TGTGCCAGCAGCCCTGGGTCGTCTACCTACGAGCAGTTCTTC. Encoded protein: CASSPGSSTYEQFF.